The 5 T cell receptor beta chains in this list originate from one sample, sequenced in a study of shared clonotypes between healthy human individuals. CD45RO-negative, CCR7-positively selected cells formed the naive CD8 fraction, excluding terminally differentiated effector memory CD45RA+ cells. The method was immunoSEQ multiplex PCR; TCRdb's version includes in-frame clones alone and lacks a portion of them. The data contain about 2.2 million clones, about 93% of them seen just once; the ten biggest clones take up around 1.8%. The specimen was naive CD8+ T cells from PBMCs. These receptors came from a man aged 18 to 30 in good health. Some clones in this sample may be carry-over from other donors' samples.

V gene TRBV7-9 combines with J gene TRBJ2-7, with 14 bases fitting TRBD2. V was clipped by 5 bases and J by 3 bases; unmatched bases: 6. CDR3 length equals 16 residues. Looked up from germline, CDR1 is SEHNR and CDR2 is FQNEAQ (reference sequence). The CDR3 reads CASSLVGTSGSYEQYF. CDR3 nucleotide sequence: TGTGCCAGCAGCCTCGTGGGGACTAGCGGGAGCTACGAGCAGTACTTC.

The V gene is TRBV27, the J gene TRBJ1-1, with 7 bases aligning to TRBD1. The junction had 8 bases not matched to a gene; V was cut back by 6 bases and J by 7 bases. The length of the CDR3 is 13 residues. Germline V lookup: CDR1 MNHEY, CDR2 SMNVEV (reference sequence). The DNA of the CDR3 is TGTGCCAGCAGCCCCTCCGGGACAGTTGAAGCTTTCTTT. As protein: CASSPSGTVEAFF.

The V and J genes are TRBV4-1 and TRBJ2-7; D remains ambiguous. Trimming removed 0 bases at V and 0 bases at J, with 9 bases between. CDR1 is MGHRA and CDR2 is YSYEKL in the germline V gene. The CDR3 contains 15 residues. The CDR3 nucleotides are TGCGCCAGCAGCCAAGATGCGTCAAGCTCCTACGAGCAGTACTTC. Residues: CASSQDASSSYEQYF.

This chain links TRBV21-1 with TRBJ1-1; TRBD1, as called in the table, went unchecked against the DNA. TRBV21-1 is marked as a pseudogene. The CDR3 is 12 amino acids. CDR3 residues: CASSRGQGMSFF. In nucleotides, the CDR3 is TGTGCCAGCAGCAGGGGACAGGGAATGTCGTTCTTT.

The chain is built from TRBV2 and TRBJ2-1, with 11 positions matching TRBD2. The length of the CDR3 is 15 residues. V was pared by 5 bases and J by 4 bases, with 4 bases of the junction left unmatched. Germline CDR1 and CDR2: SNHLY and FYNNEI. DNA for the CDR3: TGTGCCAGCAGTCCCGGGACTAGCGGATACAATGAGCAGTTCTTC. Translation gives CASSPGTSGYNEQFF.